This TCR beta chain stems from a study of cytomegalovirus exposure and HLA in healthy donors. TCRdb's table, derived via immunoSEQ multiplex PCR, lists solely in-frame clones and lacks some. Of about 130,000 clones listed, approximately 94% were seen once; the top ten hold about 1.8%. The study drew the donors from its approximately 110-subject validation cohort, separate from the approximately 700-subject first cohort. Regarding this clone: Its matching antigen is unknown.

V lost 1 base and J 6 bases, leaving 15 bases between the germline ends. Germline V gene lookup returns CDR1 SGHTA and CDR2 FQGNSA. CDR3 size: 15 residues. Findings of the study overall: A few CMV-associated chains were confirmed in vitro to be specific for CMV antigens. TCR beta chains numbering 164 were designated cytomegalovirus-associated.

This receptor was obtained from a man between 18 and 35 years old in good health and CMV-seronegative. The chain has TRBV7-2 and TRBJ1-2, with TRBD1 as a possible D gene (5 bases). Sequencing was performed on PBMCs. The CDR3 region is CASSLVRRGGNGYTF. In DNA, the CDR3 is TGTGCCAGCAGCTTAGTTAGGAGGGGCGGGAATGGCTACACCTTC.